What follows is one TCR beta chain and its context. Antigen: not known. This sample is drawn from a study of blood T cells in healthy people across ages. Findings and caveats of the study: With age, beta diversity per million T cells declined roughly linearly, significantly by 35 to 40.

A sample-barcoded 5' primer and a J-beta primer mix were used in a second PCR of roughly 7 to 11 cycles. Every cDNA molecule carried a tag from a template-switch adaptor bearing 12 random nucleotides. TCRdb passed the 5' RACE reads through MiXCR, listing each CDR3 protein once. Altogether 550,000 to 650,000 distinct CDR3 sequences are present, roughly a quarter being singletons, with the ten largest covering 3% to 4%. These data are also associated with another study on T cells of mothers and their children. That source adds: Unrelated mother-child pairs always had slightly, but never significantly, lower normalized overlap than related pairs.

This clonotype was obtained from a boy aged 2-9 years in good health. The sample consisted of blood.

CDR3 sequence: CASSLIRAHEQYF. The CDR3 DNA reads as TGTGCCAGCAGTTTAATCAGGGCCCACGAGCAGTACTTC. The chain combines TRBV12-3 or TRBV12-4 with TRBJ2-7; D is perhaps TRBD1 (5 bases). The CDR3 is made up of 13 amino acids. V shed 2 bases and J shed 5 bases, with 10 bases lying between them.